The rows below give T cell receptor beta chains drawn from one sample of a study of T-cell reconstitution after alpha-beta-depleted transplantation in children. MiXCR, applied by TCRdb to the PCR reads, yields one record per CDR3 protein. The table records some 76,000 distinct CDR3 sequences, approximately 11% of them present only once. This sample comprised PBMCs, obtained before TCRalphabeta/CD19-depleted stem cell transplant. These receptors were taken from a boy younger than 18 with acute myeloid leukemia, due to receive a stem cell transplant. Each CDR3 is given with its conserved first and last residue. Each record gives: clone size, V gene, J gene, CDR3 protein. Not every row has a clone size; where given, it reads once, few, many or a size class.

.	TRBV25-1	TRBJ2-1	CASGPGLPSYNEQFF
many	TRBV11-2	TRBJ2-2	CASSSRRHTGELFF
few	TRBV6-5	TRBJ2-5	CASSELYQETQYF
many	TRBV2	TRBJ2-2	CASSPHLPNTGELFF
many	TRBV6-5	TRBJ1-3	CASSLTGTGISGNTIYF
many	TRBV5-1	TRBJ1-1	CASSLTDQAGGAFF
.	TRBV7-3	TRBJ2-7	CASSTTGGFSYEQYF
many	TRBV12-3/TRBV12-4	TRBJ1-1	CASSSTLGEAFF
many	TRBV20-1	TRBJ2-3	CSAMGLAGDTQYF
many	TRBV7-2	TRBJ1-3	CASSTHQGLGNTIYF
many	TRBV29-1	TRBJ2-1	CSVQYDHNEQFF
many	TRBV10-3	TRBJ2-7	CAISERASGSAYEQYF
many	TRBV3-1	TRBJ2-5	CASSFSSGTAQETQYF
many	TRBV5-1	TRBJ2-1	CASSLGLSGSANEQFF
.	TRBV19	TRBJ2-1	CASTPSGRYNEQFF
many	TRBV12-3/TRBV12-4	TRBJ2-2	CASSLAALAGRGELFF
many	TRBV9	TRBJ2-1	CASSVGVLGNEQFF
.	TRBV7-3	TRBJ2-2	CASSLLGTGRTGELFF
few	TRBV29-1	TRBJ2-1	CSAQTGVDEQFF
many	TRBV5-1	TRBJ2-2	CASSLSLASGELFF
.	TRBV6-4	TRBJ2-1	CANSAVPSTNNEQFF
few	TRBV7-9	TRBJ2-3	CASSGGLVSTDTQYF
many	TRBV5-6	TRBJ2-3	CASSRLALRGSDTQYF
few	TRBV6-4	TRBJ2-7	CASSATQSSYEQYF
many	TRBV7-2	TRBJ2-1	CASSSDPGPYNEQFF
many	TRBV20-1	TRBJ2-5	CSAIMEGGRLQETQYF
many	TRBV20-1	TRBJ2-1	CSARDYIGGANNEQFF
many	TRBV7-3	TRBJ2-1	CASSLLRSGRYNEQFF
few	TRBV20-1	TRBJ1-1	CCARVHGVWTSEGPEAFF